This T cell receptor (beta chain) was captured by sequencing in a study of blood T cell repertoires in COVID-19 (dated by TCRdb to 2020 to 2021). Context from the whole study: Samples from collaborators originated in the United States, Italy and Spain and spanned both the acute and convalescent phases of COVID-19. The repertoires were released in a freely available public database meant as a resource for research on the immune response to SARS-CoV-2. Samples came from the ongoing ImmuneRACE study (first 160 participants) plus 1,254 subjects from 6 global collaborators. Deeply sampled blood TCRbeta repertoires from subjects exposed to, actively infected with, or recovered from COVID-19 were included in the dataset. HLA class I and class II types, where available, came from metadata supplied by the sample provider rather than from assay-based typing. A de-identified subject ID, COVID-19 status, age in years and sex were almost always included in the sample metadata. The material from the prospective study consisted of cDNA or gDNA derived from T cells, B-cell-depleted T cells, or PBMCs. What the study reported, not specific to this receptor: The amount of clinical and demographic metadata varied by source and participant and was provided uncurated.

A few counts support this clone. It lacks a known antigen. No much larger clone exists at a distance of one base, and base qualities are not known. TCRbeta CDR3 regions were amplified from genomic DNA using the immunoSEQ Assay, a bias-controlled multiplex PCR. The study's processing was this. The number of nucleated cells in each sample was estimated from the amplification of reference gene primers within the assay. To quantify the absolute abundance of each unique TCRbeta CDR3 rearrangement, sequence reads were collapsed and filtered. For each sample, productive Simpson clonality was calculated as the square root of Simpson's diversity index across productive rearrangements. The clones in this table, taken by TCRdb from immuneACCESS, are in-frame only. Not every clone is retained; where verified, under half of the shortfall comes from an unresolved V gene, and the cause of the rest is unknown. V and J calls and clone size are given by that table; D and trimming were obtained from the DNA. The sample table contains some 91,000 clones; only one count was recorded for 70% to 85% of them. Around 7% of the sample lies in the top ten.

Collaborating institutions collected whole blood in K2EDTA tubes following their own protocols. Collaborator samples were shipped for TCRbeta analysis as frozen whole blood, isolated PBMCs, or DNA extracted from either sample type. This clonotype was obtained from a man in his 70s with acute or convalescent COVID-19. The sample consisted of peripheral blood.

The DNA sequence is TGCGCCAGCACCTTCTCAGGGGGAGGAGGCGAAAAACTGTTTTTT. This codes for CASTFSGGGGEKLFF. This receptor chain uses TRBV5-1 and TRBJ1-4; the junction holds 7 bases that match TRBD1. Ends trimmed: V by 6 bases, J by 8 bases; bases unmatched to a gene: 13. The CDR3 goes from the cysteine to the phenylalanine over 15 residues. The retained sequence is limited to the CDR3, 45 bases, with the frame set at the first base. CDR1 SGHRS and CDR2 YFSETQ were looked up in the germline V gene. Full variable domain (CDR3 extended with the reference TRBV5-1 and TRBJ1-4 proteins): KAGVTQTPRYLIKTRGQQVTLSCSPISGHRSVSWYQQTPGQGLQFLFEYFSETQRNKGNFPGRFSGRQFSNSRSEMNVSTLELGDSALYLCASTFSGGGGEKLFFGSGTQLSVL.